One sample yielded the 13 T cell receptor beta chains listed below, sequenced in a study of T-cell reconstitution after alpha-beta-depleted transplantation in children. Library preparation (for TCRbeta) was performed with unique molecular identifiers. One entry per CDR3 protein, called by TCRdb with MiXCR from the PCR reads. The sample lists just under 350,000 distinct CDR3 sequences, around 16% occurring once. Sample: PBMCs, mostly from graft donor cells, taken 360 days after TCRalphabeta/CD19-depleted stem cell transplant. The receptors shown here come from a male patient under 10 years old who had a stem cell transplant for acute lymphoblastic leukemia, so the T cells may come from the graft donor.

The CDR3: CASSFSGSVADTQYF. The CDR3 DNA sequence: TGTGCCAGCAGTTTCAGCGGGAGCGTTGCAGATACGCAGTATTTT. V usage is TRBV28 and J usage is TRBJ2-3, with TRBD2 identical over 8 bases. V shed 3 bases and J 4 bases; nucleotides not matched to a gene: 6. The CDR3 totals 15 residues. Germline CDR1 MDHEN, CDR2 SYDVKM.

The V gene is TRBV27, the J gene TRBJ2-2; the D gene could be TRBD1 or TRBD2 (6 bases each). Trimming stripped 3 bases from V and 0 bases from J, with 14 bases between. This CDR3 contains 17 residues. Per the germline V gene, CDR1 is MNHEY and CDR2 is SMNVEV (reference sequence). CDR3 nucleotide sequence: TGTGCCAGCAGTTTGTTCTCTCGGGGGCCGAACACCGGGGAGCTGTTTTTT. Its translation: CASSLFSRGPNTGELFF.

The J gene is TRBJ2-7, the V gene TRBV4-2, with 9 bases aligning to TRBD1. Germline V lookup: CDR1 LGHNA, CDR2 YNFKEQ. CDR3 length equals 15 residues. Trimming cost V 2 bases and J 2 bases; bases outside gene matches: 4. CDR3 DNA: TGTGCCAGCAGCCAACCAGGGACAGGGACCTACGAGCAGTACTTC. This translates into CASSQPGTGTYEQYF.

This clonotype was detected a few times. The rearrangement links TRBV20-1 to TRBJ2-5; 10 nucleotides agree with TRBD1. Germline V CDR1 and CDR2: DFQATT, SNEGSKA (reference sequence). The CDR3 length is 17 residues. With V trimmed by 3 bases and J by 2 bases, 12 bases remained unmatched. The CDR3 spells CSASGTGARPRQETQYF. The CDR3 nucleotides are TGCAGTGCTAGTGGGACAGGGGCCCGACCGCGGCAAGAGACCCAGTACTTC.

The chain couples TRBV29-1 to TRBJ2-7, with TRBD1 matching over 7 bases. V lost 2 bases and J lost 4; bases outside the gene matches: 5. The CDR3 totals 13 residues. Germline V gives CDR1 SQVTM, CDR2 ANQGSEA. In DNA, the CDR3 is TGCAGCGTTGAAACAGGGGTTCCATACGAGCAGTACTTC. Its protein product is CSVETGVPYEQYF.

In this sample, this clonotype turned up a few times. V gene TRBV7-2 combines with J gene TRBJ2-3, with 13 bases that match TRBD2. The germline gives CDR1 SGHTA, CDR2 FQGNSA. The CDR3 runs to 16 residues. With V trimmed by 5 bases and J by 5 bases, 7 bases remained unmatched. Here the CDR3 reads CASSQRLAGGVDTQYF. CDR3 DNA: TGTGCCAGCAGCCAAAGACTAGCGGGAGGAGTAGATACGCAGTATTTT.

This clonotype was picked up a small number of times. The chain recombines TRBV4-1 with TRBJ1-5; the D is unclear. The V and J ends lost 2 bases and 7 bases respectively, with 9 bases between them. CDR1 and CDR2 (germline): MGHRA, YSYEKL. The CDR3 is 13 amino acids. The DNA of the CDR3 is TGCGCCAGCAGCCAACTTAGGGTCCAGCCCCAGCATTTT. The encoded protein is CASSQLRVQPQHF.

The CDR3 here is CASSLKGADPQYEQYF. The CDR3 DNA reads TGTGCCAGCAGCTTAAAAGGGGCGGACCCCCAGTACGAGCAGTACTTC. The chain couples TRBV7-8 to TRBJ2-7; TRBD1 is a possible D gene (5 bases). This CDR3 has 16 residues. The germline V gene has CDR1 SGHVS and CDR2 FQNEAQ. The V end was cut by 2 bases, the J end by 4 bases, with 18 bases between.

The table lists this clonotype with a few counts. The chain combines TRBV21-1 with TRBJ2-5; TRBD1, as called in the table, went unchecked against the DNA. TRBV21-1 is annotated as a pseudogene. This CDR3 comprises 17 residues. In nucleotides, the CDR3 is TGTGCCAGCAGGGAAGGGGGGCAACGGGCTGCCCAAGAGACCCAGTACTTC. This gives the protein CASREGGQRAAQETQYF.

This clonotype was found a few times. This chain uses TRBV5-1 with TRBJ2-7, with a possible D match to TRBD2 (6 bases). The CDR3 runs to 14 residues. V shed 1 base and J shed 6 bases, with 14 bases lying between them. Germline CDR1 is SGHRS and CDR2 is YFSETQ. The CDR3 nucleotides are TGCGCCAGCAGCTTGTTGGAGGGTGCAGGCGAGCAGTACTTC. Its protein product is CASSLLEGAGEQYF.

This clonotype appeared a few times. This chain links TRBV20-1 with TRBJ1-1; 9 bases are a match to TRBD1. Trimming removed 3 bases from V and 3 bases from J; junction bases left unmatched: 2. Per the germline V gene, CDR1 is DFQATT and CDR2 is SNEGSKA (reference sequence). CDR3 length equals 13 residues. As DNA, the CDR3 is TGCAGTGCTAGCGGACAGGGGTACACTGAAGCTTTCTTT. Translation: CSASGQGYTEAFF.

This clonotype was seen at least ten times. The V call is TRBV25-1, the J call TRBJ2-3; 10 nucleotides match TRBD2. Germline CDR1 is MGHDK and CDR2 is SYGVNS. This CDR3 is 17 amino acids long. V lost 7 bases to trimming and J lost 0 bases; unmatched junction nucleotides: 10. The CDR3 spells CASKTSGAGPSTDTQYF. CDR3 in DNA: TGTGCCAGCAAAACTAGCGGGGCTGGCCCTAGCACAGATACGCAGTATTTT.

This clonotype was seen a handful of times. This chain joins TRBV20-1 and TRBJ2-5, with D tentatively TRBD1 (6 bases). Germline CDR1 reads DFQATT; CDR2 reads SNEGSKA (reference sequence). The CDR3 has 13 residues. V dropped 4 bases and J dropped 2 bases, with 11 bases sitting between them. The CDR3 spells CSATTGIQETQYF. The CDR3 nucleotides are TGCAGTGCTACTACAGGGATTCAAGAGACCCAGTACTTC.